This TCR beta chain is from a study of blood T cell repertoires in COVID-19 (dated by TCRdb to 2019 to 2021). With regard to the full study: Samples covering the acute and convalescent phases of COVID-19 were provided by collaborators in the United States, Italy and Spain. The prospective study material was composed of cDNA or gDNA derived from T cells, B-cell-depleted T cells, or PBMCs. Deeply sampled blood TCRbeta repertoires from subjects exposed to, actively infected with, or recovered from COVID-19 were included in the dataset. The repertoires were released in a freely available public database meant as a resource for research on the immune response to SARS-CoV-2. Samples came from the ongoing ImmuneRACE study (first 160 participants) plus 1,254 subjects from 6 global collaborators. The sample metadata nearly always contained a de-identified subject ID, COVID-19 status, age in years and sex. Where available, HLA class I and class II types were obtained from metadata supplied by the sample provider rather than from assay-based typing. The paper's findings and limits, for the study overall: Clinical and demographic metadata were provided uncurated, with the amount varying by source and participant.

The immunoSEQ Assay, a bias-controlled multiplex PCR, was used to amplify TCRbeta CDR3 regions from genomic DNA. Under the source paper's analysis protocol: The number of nucleated cells in each sample was estimated from the amplification of reference gene primers within the assay. To quantify the absolute abundance of each unique TCRbeta CDR3 rearrangement, sequence reads were collapsed and filtered. For each sample, productive Simpson clonality was calculated as the square root of Simpson's diversity index over productive rearrangements. The table comes from immuneACCESS by way of TCRdb, which keeps in-frame sequences with V and J called. Part of the clones is missing from these tables; in studies checked, under half for an unresolved V gene and the rest for unknown reasons. V and J calls and clone size come straight from that table; D and trimming were deduced from the DNA. Recorded for this sample are some 51,000 clones; approximately 90% of them occurred a single time. More than 3% of the sample is taken by the ten largest.

Collaborating institutions collected whole blood in K2EDTA tubes following their own protocols. Collaborator samples were shipped for TCRbeta analysis as frozen whole blood, isolated PBMCs, or DNA extracted from either sample type. Details on this clone: Its antigen is unknown. There are no base qualities to consult, and no much larger clone falls within one base.

V was cut back by 4 bases and J by 4 bases, leaving a gap of 9 bases between them. For CDR1 and CDR2, the germline V gene lists KGHDR and SFDVKD. The CDR3 spans 13 residues, from the cysteine through the phenylalanine. Only CDR3 DNA remains: 39 bases, in frame from the first base. The sequenced material came from peripheral blood. The chain joins TRBV24-1 to TRBJ1-2, with an unclear D gene assignment. The sequence was collected from a man aged 45-65 years with acute or convalescent COVID-19. The DNA reads TGTGCCACCAGTGAGAGGGCTTTCTATGGCTACACCTTC. It is translated as CATSERAFYGYTF.